The table lists the clone carrying this T cell receptor beta chain with a count of one. Its antigen is still unknown. Some clones are missing from TCRdb's copy, which holds only in-frame ones; the method was immunoSEQ multiplex PCR. The sample lists 7,500 to 10,000 clones; around 91% were seen once. These data belong to a study of T cells in localized non-small cell lung cancer. Findings and limits, study-wide: Among the top 100 tumor clones, a median 57 appeared in adjacent lung. In uninvolved adjacent lung, T cell clonality reached its highest value, exceeding tumor. The study sequenced only one region of the tumor. As a result, intratumor heterogeneity could not be excluded and remains possible. Patients showing higher blood T cell density tended to see longer overall survival.

This TCR was sampled from a male donor aged 60 or over with stage III squamous cell lung carcinoma. Source: peripheral blood, taken before any cancer treatment.

The CDR3 bases are TGTGCCAGCAGTTACCTACAGGGGAGAGAGACCCAGTACTTC. This encodes CASSYLQGRETQYF. The rearrangement uses TRBV6-6 and TRBJ2-5, with 7 bases fitting TRBD1. Trimming at V came to 2 bases and at J to 4 bases, leaving 4 bases not matched to a gene. CDR3 size: 14 residues. In germline, CDR1 is MNHNY, CDR2 SVGAGI (reference sequence).